This T cell receptor beta chain was documented in a study of breast tumors, draining lymph nodes, adjacent tissues (dated by TCRdb to about 2016). A note on the overall study: The study compared TCR beta repertoires across tumor, adjacent nontumor tissue and axillary lymph nodes from breast cancer patients. The study aimed to assess the relationships and possible T-cell exchange between tumor, surrounding tissue and draining lymph node repertoires in human breast cancer.

Study-wide findings and limitations: The conclusion that tumor T cells originate in lymph nodes was framed as consistent with a hypothesis rather than directly demonstrated. A scenario in which most tumor T cells derive from the lymph node and then expand within tumor tissue was judged to be consistent with the data. Tumor and nontumor tissue repertoires were found to be significantly more similar in luminal-like than in basal-like breast cancer. Tumors showed preferential V and J gene usage, and their T-cell repertoire diversity fell below that of lymph nodes yet above that of nontumor tissue.

The run used an Illumina HiSeq 2000. Multiplex PCR amplification was used to generate the TCR beta chain libraries. High-throughput sequencing was used to analyze the amplified TCR beta chain products. In TCRdb, the public reads were trimmed at Q25 with fastp and aligned with MiXCR, with productive beta chains retained. Each record represents a unique CDR3 protein, reported with the most common genes and DNA among its rows. The sample profile shows about 89,000 distinct CDR3 sequences; over 25% of them were found once. The top ten hold roughly 8.1% of the sample. The axillary draining lymph nodes of breast cancer patients were the source of the lymph node samples. The germline V gene (reference sequence) supplies CDR1 LNHDA and CDR2 SQIVND. There are 14 amino acids in the CDR3, from cysteine to phenylalanine inclusive. Of all the DNA, just the CDR3 is kept, 42 bases in frame from base 1. V is reduced by 2 bases and J by 5 bases, leaving a spacing of 11 bases between them.

With regard to this clonotype: No antigen is known for it. No quality values exist for individual bases; no much larger clone is one base distant.

The sequence was obtained from a female donor with breast cancer. Some clones in this sample may be carry-over from other donors' samples. The sequence is built from TRBV19 and TRBJ2-3; the D gene is perhaps TRBD1 or TRBD2, as each covers 5 bases. The specimen was axillary lymph node tissue. The DNA is TGTGCCAGTAGTATACGGGGCCCCAAAGATACGCAGTATTTT. It encodes CASSIRGPKDTQYF.